Each of the 8 T cell receptor beta chains below was sequenced from the same sample in a study of T cell changes during pregnancy in multiple sclerosis. TCRdb's table, derived via immunoSEQ multiplex PCR, lists solely in-frame clones and lacks some. The sample includes tens of thousands of clones, around 90% of them seen just once. The input for sequencing was CD4+ T cells from peripheral blood mononuclear cells, taken in the first trimester of pregnancy. The receptors were gathered from a female donor with multiple sclerosis, enrolled in a pregnancy study.

The V call is TRBV2, the J call TRBJ2-2; no clear D gene. V was cut by 5 bases and J by 7 bases, with 11 bases left in between. There are 13 residues in the CDR3. Germline V CDR1 and CDR2: SNHLY, FYNNEI. CDR3 protein: CASSPDLNGELFF. Written as DNA, the CDR3 is TGTGCCAGCAGTCCTGACTTAAACGGGGAGCTGTTTTTT.

This clone was counted between two and nine times. V and J are TRBV28 and TRBJ1-2; possibly TRBD1 for D (6 bases). The CDR3 has 12 amino acids. V lost 6 bases and J 8 bases, leaving 13 bases between the germline ends. Germline V gives CDR1 MDHEN, CDR2 SYDVKM. The CDR3 DNA is TGTGCCAGCAGCACAGGGTACTCCGGCTACACCTTC. It encodes CASSTGYSGYTF.

The J gene is TRBJ1-2, the V gene TRBV5-5; D is ambiguous. Germline V gene sequence: CDR1 SGHKS, CDR2 YYEKEE (reference sequence). The V end was cut by 0 bases, the J end by 2 bases, with 5 bases between. This CDR3 is 13 amino acids long. CDR3 region: CASSLALNYGYTF. The CDR3 nucleotides are TGTGCCAGCAGCTTGGCGTTGAACTATGGCTACACCTTC.

The V call is TRBV11-3, the J call TRBJ2-7; no firm D call. Germline lookup yields CDR1 SGHNT and CDR2 YENEEA. The CDR3 has 13 amino acids. The V end lost 5 bases, the J end lost 6 bases, and 14 bases lay between the germline ends. The CDR3 reads CASSPEPGREQYF. In nucleotides, the CDR3 is TGTGCCAGCAGCCCCGAGCCGGGTCGCGAGCAGTACTTC.

The chain has TRBV27 and TRBJ2-3, with 8 bases fitting TRBD2. This CDR3 has 16 amino acids. Trimming at V came to 6 bases and at J to 10 bases, leaving 18 bases not matched to a gene. Germline V lookup: CDR1 MNHEY, CDR2 SMNVEV (reference sequence). As DNA, the CDR3 is TGTGCCAGCAGACACCCCGGGACTAGTACCCCCTACGCGCAGTATTTT. Amino acid sequence: CASRHPGTSTPYAQYF.

The chain couples TRBV30 to TRBJ2-2, with 7 bases aligning to TRBD1. V shed 4 bases and J 4 bases; nucleotides not matched to a gene: 6. Looked up from germline, CDR1 is GTSNPN and CDR2 is SVGIG (reference sequence). The CDR3 contains 14 residues. CDR3 in amino acids: CAWNPGQTTGELFF. The CDR3 bases are TGTGCCTGGAATCCGGGACAGACCACCGGGGAGCTGTTTTTT. The full variable domain, rest sourced from reference TRBV30 and TRBJ2-2, is SQTIHQWPATLVQPVGSPLSLECTVEGTSNPNLYWYRQAAGRGLQLLFYSVGIGQISSEVPQNLSASRPQDRQFILSSKKLLLSDSGFYLCAWNPGQTTGELFFGEGSRLTVL.

The chain uses TRBV6-1 and TRBJ1-2, with TRBD1 identical over 8 bases. This CDR3 has 15 amino acids. Germline lookup yields CDR1 MNHNS and CDR2 SASEGT. Trimming removed 7 bases from V and 4 bases from J; junction bases left unmatched: 11. Here the CDR3 reads CASTHTGGRAYGYTF. CDR3 nucleotide sequence: TGTGCCAGCACCCACACAGGGGGACGAGCCTATGGCTACACCTTC.

This chain connects TRBV14 to TRBJ2-7; D perhaps matches TRBD1 (6 bases). The length of the CDR3 is 13 residues. Germline loops: CDR1 SGHDN, CDR2 FVKESK. The V end lost 1 base, the J end lost 8 bases, and 12 bases lay between the germline ends. CDR3 protein: CASSQVPTGKQYF. In nucleotides, the CDR3 is TGTGCCAGCAGCCAAGTCCCAACAGGGAAGCAGTACTTC.